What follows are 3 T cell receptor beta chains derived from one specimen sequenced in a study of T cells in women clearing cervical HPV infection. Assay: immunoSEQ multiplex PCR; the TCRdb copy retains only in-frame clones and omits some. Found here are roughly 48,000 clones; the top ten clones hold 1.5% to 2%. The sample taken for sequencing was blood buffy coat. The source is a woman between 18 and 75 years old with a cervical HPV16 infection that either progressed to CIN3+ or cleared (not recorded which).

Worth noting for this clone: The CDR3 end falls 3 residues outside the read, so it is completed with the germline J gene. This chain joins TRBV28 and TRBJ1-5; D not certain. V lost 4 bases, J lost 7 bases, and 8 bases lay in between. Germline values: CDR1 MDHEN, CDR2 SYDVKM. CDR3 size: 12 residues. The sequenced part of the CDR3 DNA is TGTGCCAGCAGTTCCGGGTTACAGCCC. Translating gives CASSSGLQP. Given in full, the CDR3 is CASSSGLQPQHF.

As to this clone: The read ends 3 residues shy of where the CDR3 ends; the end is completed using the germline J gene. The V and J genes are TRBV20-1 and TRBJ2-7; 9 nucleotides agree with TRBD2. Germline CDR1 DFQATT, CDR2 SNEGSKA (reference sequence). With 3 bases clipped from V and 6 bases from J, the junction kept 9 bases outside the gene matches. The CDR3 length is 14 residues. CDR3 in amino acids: CSARGAGGLSEQYF. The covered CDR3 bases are TGCAGTGCTAGGGGAGCGGGAGGTCTCAGCGAG.

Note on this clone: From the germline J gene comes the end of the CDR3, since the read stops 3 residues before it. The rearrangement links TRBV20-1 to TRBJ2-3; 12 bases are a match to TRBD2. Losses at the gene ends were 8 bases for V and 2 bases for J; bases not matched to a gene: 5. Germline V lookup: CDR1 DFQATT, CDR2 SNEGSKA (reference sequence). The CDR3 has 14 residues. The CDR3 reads CSSRLAGVTDTQYF. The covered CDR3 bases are TGCAGTTCGCGACTAGCGGGGGTCACAGATACG.